The clone carrying this TCR beta chain showed up many times. V dropped 4 bases and J dropped 9; count of bases not matched to a gene: 11. The CDR3 spans 17 residues. Germline V gene lookup returns CDR1 LNHDA and CDR2 SQIVND (reference sequence). TCRdb reanalysed the RT-PCR reads using MiXCR and keeps one entry per CDR3 protein. The sample contains hundreds of thousands of distinct CDR3 sequences, 12% to 15% of which appear only once. This sequence was found in a female donor in good health, serving as a healthy control. This chain joins TRBV19 and TRBJ2-1; 14 bases fit TRBD2. Sequenced: memory CD4+ T cells from blood. The CDR3 nucleotides read TGTGCCAGTAGTACGATAACCGGGACTAGCGGGAGCACTGAGCAGTTCTTC. Translated: CASSTITGTSGSTEQFF.